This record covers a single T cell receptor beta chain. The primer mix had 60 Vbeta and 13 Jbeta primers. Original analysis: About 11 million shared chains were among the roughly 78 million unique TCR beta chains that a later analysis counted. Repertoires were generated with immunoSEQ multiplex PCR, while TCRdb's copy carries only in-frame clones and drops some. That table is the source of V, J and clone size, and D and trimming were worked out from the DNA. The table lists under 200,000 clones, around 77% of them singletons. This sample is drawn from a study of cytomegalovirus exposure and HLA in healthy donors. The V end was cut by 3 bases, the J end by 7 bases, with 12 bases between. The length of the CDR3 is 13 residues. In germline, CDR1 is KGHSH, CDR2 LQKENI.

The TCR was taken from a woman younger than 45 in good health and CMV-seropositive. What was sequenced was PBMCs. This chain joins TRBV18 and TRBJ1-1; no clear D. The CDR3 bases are TGTGCCAGCTCACCTCGTATAGAAATTGAAGCTTTCTTT. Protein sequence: CASSPRIEIEAFF.